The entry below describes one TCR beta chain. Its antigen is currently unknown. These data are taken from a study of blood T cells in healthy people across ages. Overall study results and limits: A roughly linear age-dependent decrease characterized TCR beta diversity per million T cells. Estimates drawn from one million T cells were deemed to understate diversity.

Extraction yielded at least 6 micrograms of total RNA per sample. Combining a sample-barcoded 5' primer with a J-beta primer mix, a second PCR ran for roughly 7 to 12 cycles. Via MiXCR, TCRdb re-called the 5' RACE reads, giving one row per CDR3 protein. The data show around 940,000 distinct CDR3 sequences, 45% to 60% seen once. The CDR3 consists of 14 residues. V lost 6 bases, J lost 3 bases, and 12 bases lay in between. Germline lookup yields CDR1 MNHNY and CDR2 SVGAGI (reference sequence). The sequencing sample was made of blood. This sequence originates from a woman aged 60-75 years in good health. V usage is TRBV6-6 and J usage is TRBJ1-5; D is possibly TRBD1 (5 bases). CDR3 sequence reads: CASSGTYVNQPQHF. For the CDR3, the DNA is TGTGCCAGCAGCGGGACGTACGTCAATCAGCCCCAGCATTTT.